The clone carrying this TCR beta chain turned up a few times. Its antigen is currently unknown. This entry comes from a study of post-analysis software for immune sequencing data. Study-level background: Relapsing-remitting, secondary progressive and progressive-relapsing multiple sclerosis courses were included.

Deletions cut 0 bases from V and 2 bases from J, with 26 bases between. The germline CDR1 and CDR2 sequences are SGHDN and FVKESK. The CDR3 has 21 residues. The TCR beta cDNA libraries contained unique molecular identifiers. TCRdb independently ran MiXCR on the PCR reads; one entry per CDR3 protein. The data hold roughly 200,000 distinct CDR3 sequences, with 29% observed a single time. Overall study findings and caveats: Multiple sclerosis was associated with a significant reduction in normalized Chao1 diversity relative to controls. Samples sharing a preparation batch grouped tightly together when assessed by F measure. Controls showed lower frequencies than patients for roughly five TRBV segments, and TRBV5-6, TRBV5-1 and TRBV20-1 were among these.

The J gene is TRBJ2-1, the V gene TRBV14; weak D call: TRBD2 (6 bases). The origin of this receptor is a girl aged 2-17 years with multiple sclerosis. The sequenced sample consisted of blood. The CDR3 spells CASSQDAVGGRIINPYNEQFF. The CDR3 bases are TGTGCCAGCAGCCAAGACGCGGTCGGGGGAAGAATAATAAACCCCTACAATGAGCAGTTCTTC. The variable domain in full, with the rest retrieved from reference TRBV14 and TRBJ2-1, is EAGVTQFPSHSVIEKGQTVTLRCDPISGHDNLYWYRRVMGKEIKFLLHFVKESKQDESGMPNNRFLAERTGGTYSTLKVQPAELEDSGVYFCASSQDAVGGRIINPYNEQFFGPGTRLTVL.